This T cell receptor beta chain was found in a study of blood T cell repertoires in COVID-19. Study in general: The cDNA or gDNA used as material had been derived from T cells, B-cell-depleted T cells, or PBMCs.

This table comes from immunoSEQ multiplex PCR, and its TCRdb copy is limited to in-frame clones, with some not included. The sample gives fewer than 250,000 clones, approximately 80% of which show up once; roughly 6.7% is in the top ten. The table lists this clone with a few counts. Germline CDR1 and CDR2: SQVTM and ANQGSEA. The length of the CDR3 is 13 residues. Trimming pared 7 bases from V and 3 bases from J, leaving 16 bases between. Material: peripheral blood. The TCR originated in a man between 60 and 70 years old with acute or convalescent COVID-19. The chain is built from TRBV29-1 and TRBJ2-7; perhaps TRBD2 as D (6 bases). CDR3 DNA sequence: TGCAGCGCGCGGGGTAGCGGATACTACGAGCAGTACTTC. Amino acids: CSARGSGYYEQYF.